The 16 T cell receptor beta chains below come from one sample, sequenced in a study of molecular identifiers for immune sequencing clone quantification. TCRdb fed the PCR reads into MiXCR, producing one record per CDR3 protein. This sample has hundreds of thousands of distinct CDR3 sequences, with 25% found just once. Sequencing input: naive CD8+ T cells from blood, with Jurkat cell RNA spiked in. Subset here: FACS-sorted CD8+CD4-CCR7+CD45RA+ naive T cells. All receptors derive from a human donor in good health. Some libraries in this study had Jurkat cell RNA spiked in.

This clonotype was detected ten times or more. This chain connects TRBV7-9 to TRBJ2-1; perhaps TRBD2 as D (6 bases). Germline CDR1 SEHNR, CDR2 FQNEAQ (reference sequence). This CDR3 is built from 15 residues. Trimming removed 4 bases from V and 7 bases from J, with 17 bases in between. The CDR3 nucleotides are TGTGCCAGCAGCTCGAGACTAGATTCGTGGAATGAGCAGTTCTTC. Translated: CASSSRLDSWNEQFF.

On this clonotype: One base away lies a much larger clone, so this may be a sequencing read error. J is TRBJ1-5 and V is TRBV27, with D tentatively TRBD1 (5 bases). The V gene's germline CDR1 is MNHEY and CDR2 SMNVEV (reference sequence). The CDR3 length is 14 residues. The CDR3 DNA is TGTGCCAGCAGTTTATTCTTCGGTCGACAGCCCCAGCGTTTT. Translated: CASSLFFGRQPQRF.

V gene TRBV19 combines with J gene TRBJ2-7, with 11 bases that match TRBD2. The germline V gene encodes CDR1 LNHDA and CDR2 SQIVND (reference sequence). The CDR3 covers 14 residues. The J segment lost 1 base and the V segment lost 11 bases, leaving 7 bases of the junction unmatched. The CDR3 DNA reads TGTGCCTCGAGAGCTAGCGGGGGGTCCTACGAGCAGTACTTC. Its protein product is CASRASGGSYEQYF.

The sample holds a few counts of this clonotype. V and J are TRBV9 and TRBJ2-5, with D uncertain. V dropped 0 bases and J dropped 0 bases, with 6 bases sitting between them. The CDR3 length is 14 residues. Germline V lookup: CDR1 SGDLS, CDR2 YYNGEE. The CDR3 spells CASSVAEYQETQYF. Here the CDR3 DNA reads TGTGCCAGCAGCGTAGCTGAGTACCAAGAGACCCAGTACTTC.

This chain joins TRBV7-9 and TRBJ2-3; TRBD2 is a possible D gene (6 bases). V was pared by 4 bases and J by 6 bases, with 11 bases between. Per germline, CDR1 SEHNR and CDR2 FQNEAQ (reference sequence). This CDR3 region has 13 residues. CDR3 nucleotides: TGTGCCAGCAGCTCTCCGGAGGGGGATACGCAGTATTTT. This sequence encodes CASSSPEGDTQYF. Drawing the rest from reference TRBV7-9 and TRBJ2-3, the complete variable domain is DTGVSQNPRHKITKRGQNVTFRCDPISEHNRLYWYRQTLGQGPEFLTYFQNEAQLEKSRLLSDRFSAERPKGSFSTLEIQRTEQGDSAMYLCASSSPEGDTQYFGPGTRLTVL.

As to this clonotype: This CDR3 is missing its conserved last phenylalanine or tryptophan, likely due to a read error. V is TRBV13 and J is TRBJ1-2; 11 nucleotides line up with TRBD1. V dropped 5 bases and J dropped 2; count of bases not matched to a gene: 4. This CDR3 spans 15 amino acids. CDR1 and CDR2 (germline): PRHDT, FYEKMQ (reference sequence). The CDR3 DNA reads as TGTGCCAGCAGCCCCAGGACAGGGGGCAACTATGGCTACACCTCC. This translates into CASSPRTGGNYGYTS.

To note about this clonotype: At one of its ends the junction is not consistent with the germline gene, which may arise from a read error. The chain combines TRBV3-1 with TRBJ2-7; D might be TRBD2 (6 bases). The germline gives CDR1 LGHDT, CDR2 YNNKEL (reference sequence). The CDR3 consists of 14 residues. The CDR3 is CASSQGASAYVQYF. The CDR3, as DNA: TGTGCCAGCAGCCAAGGTGCTAGCGCTTACGTGCAGTACTTC.

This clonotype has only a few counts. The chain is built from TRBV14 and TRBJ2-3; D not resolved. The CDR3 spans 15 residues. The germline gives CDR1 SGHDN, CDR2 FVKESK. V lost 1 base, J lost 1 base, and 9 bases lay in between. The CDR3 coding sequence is TGTGCCAGCAGCCAAGGTCTAACCCGCACAGATACGCAGTATTTT. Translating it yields CASSQGLTRTDTQYF. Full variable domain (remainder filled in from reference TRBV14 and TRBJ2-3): EAGVTQFPSHSVIEKGQTVTLRCDPISGHDNLYWYRRVMGKEIKFLLHFVKESKQDESGMPNNRFLAERTGGTYSTLKVQPAELEDSGVYFCASSQGLTRTDTQYFGPGTRLTVL.

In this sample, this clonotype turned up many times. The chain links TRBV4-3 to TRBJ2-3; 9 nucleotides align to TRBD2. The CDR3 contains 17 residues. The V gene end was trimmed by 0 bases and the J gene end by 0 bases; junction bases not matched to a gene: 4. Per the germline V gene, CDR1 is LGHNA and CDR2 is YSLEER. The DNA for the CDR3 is TGCGCCAGCAGCCAAGACCCTAGCGGGGCTAGCACAGATACGCAGTATTTT. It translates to CASSQDPSGASTDTQYF.

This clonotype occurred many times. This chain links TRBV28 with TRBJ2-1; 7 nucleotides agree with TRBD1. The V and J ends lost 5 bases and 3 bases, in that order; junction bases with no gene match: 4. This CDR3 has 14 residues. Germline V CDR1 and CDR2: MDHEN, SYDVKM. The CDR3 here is CASSPDRNYNEQFF. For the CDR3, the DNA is TGTGCCAGCAGTCCGGACAGGAACTACAATGAGCAGTTCTTC.

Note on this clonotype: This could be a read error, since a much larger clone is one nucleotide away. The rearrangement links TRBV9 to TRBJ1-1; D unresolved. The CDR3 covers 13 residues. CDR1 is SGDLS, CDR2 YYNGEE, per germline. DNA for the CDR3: TGTGCCAGCAATCAAGGAATGAACGCTGAAGCTTTCTTT. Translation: CASNQGMNAEAFF.

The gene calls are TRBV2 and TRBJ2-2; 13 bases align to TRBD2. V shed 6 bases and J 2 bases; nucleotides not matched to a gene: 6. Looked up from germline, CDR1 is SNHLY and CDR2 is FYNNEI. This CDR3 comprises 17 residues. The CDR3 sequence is CASRAGLAGDNTGELFF. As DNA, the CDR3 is TGTGCCAGCAGGGCAGGACTAGCGGGAGATAACACCGGGGAGCTGTTTTTT.

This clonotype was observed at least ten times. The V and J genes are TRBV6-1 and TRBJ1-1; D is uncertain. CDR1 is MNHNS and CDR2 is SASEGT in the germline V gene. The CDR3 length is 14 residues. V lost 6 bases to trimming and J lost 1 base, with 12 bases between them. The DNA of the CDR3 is TGTGCCAGCAGGAGACGGCGGGAGAACACTGAAGCTTTCTTT. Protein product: CASRRRRENTEAFF.

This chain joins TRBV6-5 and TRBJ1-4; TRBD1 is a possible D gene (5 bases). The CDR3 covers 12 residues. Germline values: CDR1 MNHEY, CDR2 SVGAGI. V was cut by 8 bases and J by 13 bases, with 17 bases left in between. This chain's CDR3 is CASRARGGGLFF. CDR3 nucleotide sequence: TGTGCCAGCCGGGCGAGGGGTGGAGGACTGTTTTTT.

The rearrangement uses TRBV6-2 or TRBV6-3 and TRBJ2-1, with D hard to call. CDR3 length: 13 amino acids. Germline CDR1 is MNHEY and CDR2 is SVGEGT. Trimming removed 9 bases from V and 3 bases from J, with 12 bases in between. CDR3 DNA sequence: TGTGCCAGTAAATCGGGTGGCTACAATGAGCAGTTCTTC. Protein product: CASKSGGYNEQFF.

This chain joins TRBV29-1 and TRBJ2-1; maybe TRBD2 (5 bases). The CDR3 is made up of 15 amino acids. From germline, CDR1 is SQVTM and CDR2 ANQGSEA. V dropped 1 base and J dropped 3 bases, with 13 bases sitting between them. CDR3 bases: TGCAGCGTTGAAGGCACAGCCGAGGGCTACAATGAGCAGTTCTTC. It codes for CSVEGTAEGYNEQFF.